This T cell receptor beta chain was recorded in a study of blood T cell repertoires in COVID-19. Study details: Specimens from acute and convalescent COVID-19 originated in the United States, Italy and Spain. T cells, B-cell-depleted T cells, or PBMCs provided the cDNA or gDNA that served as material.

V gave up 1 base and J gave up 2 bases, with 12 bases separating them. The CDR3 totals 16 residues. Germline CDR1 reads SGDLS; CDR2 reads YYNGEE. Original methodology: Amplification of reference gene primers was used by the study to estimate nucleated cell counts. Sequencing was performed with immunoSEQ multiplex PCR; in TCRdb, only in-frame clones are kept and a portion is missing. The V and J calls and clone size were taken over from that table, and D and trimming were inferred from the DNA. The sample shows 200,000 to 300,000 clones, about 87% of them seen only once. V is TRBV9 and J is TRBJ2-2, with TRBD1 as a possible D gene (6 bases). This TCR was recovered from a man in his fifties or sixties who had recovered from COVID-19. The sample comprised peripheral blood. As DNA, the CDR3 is TGTGCCAGCAGCGTAATACAGGGAACAAACACCGGGGAGCTGTTTTTT. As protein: CASSVIQGTNTGELFF.